This TCR beta chain was sequenced during a study of T cell changes during pregnancy in multiple sclerosis. Measured with immunoSEQ multiplex PCR; TCRdb has only the in-frame clones, and not every one. Of 13,000 or so clones in the sample, more than 80% were seen once. Germline loops: CDR1 KGHSH, CDR2 LQKENI. The CDR3 consists of 12 residues. Trimming pared 2 bases from V and 8 bases from J, leaving 7 bases between. This specimen consisted of peripheral blood, obtained in the second trimester of pregnancy. The chain recombines TRBV18 with TRBJ2-4; TRBD1 might be the D (5 bases). This sequence originates from a female donor in good health, enrolled as a control in a pregnancy study. The CDR3 nucleotides read TGTGCCAGCTCACCAGGGGCAGACATTCAGTACTTC. It specifies CASSPGADIQYF.